This T cell receptor (beta chain) was recorded in a study of neurological immune-mediated disorders. The study's findings and limits: Whereas HTLV-1-associated myelopathy showed the most TCR clonal expansion, multiple sclerosis showed the least, with levels below those of healthy controls.

Healthy controls were blood bank volunteers in Maryland, USA. Unsorted libraries came from 2 million PBMCs stored at -80 °C. On this clonotype: Its antigen is unidentified.

Synthesis of cDNA was accomplished via 5'RACE employing 10-nucleotide random UMIs. TCRdb itself ran the 5' RACE reads through MiXCR, one entry per CDR3 protein. The sample includes under 85,000 distinct CDR3 sequences, about 9.3% of them seen just once. This clonotype was sampled from a man in his forties in good health. The source material was PBMCs.

The CDR3 loop reads CASTRTLQETQYF. The CDR3 bases are TGTGCCAGCACCCGGACACTCCAAGAGACCCAGTACTTC. This rearrangement joins TRBV7-2 to TRBJ2-5; tentatively, D is TRBD1 (5 bases). V lost 7 bases, J lost 1 base, and 10 bases lay in between. This CDR3 comprises 13 residues. CDR1 SGHTA and CDR2 FQGNSA come from the germline V gene.